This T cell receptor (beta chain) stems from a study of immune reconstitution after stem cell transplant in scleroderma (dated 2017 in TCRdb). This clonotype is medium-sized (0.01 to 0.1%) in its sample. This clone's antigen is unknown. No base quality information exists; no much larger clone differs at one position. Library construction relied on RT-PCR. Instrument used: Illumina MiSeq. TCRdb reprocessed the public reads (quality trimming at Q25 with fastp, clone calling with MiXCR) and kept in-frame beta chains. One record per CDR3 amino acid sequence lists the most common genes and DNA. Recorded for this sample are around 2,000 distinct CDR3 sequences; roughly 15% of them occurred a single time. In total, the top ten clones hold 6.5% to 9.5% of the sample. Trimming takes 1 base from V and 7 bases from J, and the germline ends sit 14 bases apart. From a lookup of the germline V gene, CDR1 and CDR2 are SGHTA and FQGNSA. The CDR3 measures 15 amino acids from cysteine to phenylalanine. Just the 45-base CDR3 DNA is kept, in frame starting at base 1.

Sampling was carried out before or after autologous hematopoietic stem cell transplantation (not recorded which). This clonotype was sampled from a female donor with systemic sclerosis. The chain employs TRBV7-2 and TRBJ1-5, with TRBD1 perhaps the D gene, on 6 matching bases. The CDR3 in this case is CASSLGSGTLQPQHF. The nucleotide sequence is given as TGTGCCAGCAGCTTAGGTTCGGGGACATTACAGCCCCAGCATTTT. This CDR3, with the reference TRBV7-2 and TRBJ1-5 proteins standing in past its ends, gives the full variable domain GAGVSQSPSNKVTEKGKDVELRCDPISGHTALYWYRQSLGQGLEFLIYFQGNSAPDKSGLPSDRFSAERTGGSVSTLTIQRTQQEDSAVYLCASSLGSGTLQPQHFGDGTRLSIL.